The 24 T cell receptor beta chains presented below share a single source sample, sequenced in a study of siplizumab effects on memory and regulatory T cells (dated by TCRdb to about 2019). Library prep was done by the immunoSEQ multiplex PCR assay. TCRdb took this table from immuneACCESS and kept in-frame rearrangements with V and J called. Such tables lack part of the clones; where checked against another copy, unresolved V genes explain under half of the gap, and the rest is unexplained. For this sample there are about 110,000 clones; roughly 92% appear just once. Of the sample, 1.3% is held by the ten largest clones. The sequenced material came from CD4+ T cells sorted from blood. The receptors originated from a human donor in good health.

The chain has TRBV4-2 and TRBJ2-1, with 9 nucleotides matching TRBD2. The CDR3 contains 15 residues. CDR1 is LGHNA, CDR2 YNFKEQ, per germline. After removal of 2 bases from V and 5 bases from J, the junction contained 4 bases not matched to a gene. CDR3 coding DNA: TGTGCCAGCAGCCAATCGGCTAGCGGGGACAATGAGCAGTTCTTC. Protein sequence: CASSQSASGDNEQFF.

The chain recombines TRBV4-2 with TRBJ1-1; the D is unclear. This CDR3 is 14 amino acids long. V was clipped by 6 bases and J by 5 bases, with 16 bases between them. Germline CDR1 is LGHNA and CDR2 is YNFKEQ. CDR3 in amino acids: CASSREEGRTEAFF. The CDR3 DNA reads TGTGCCAGCAGTCGTGAAGAGGGTCGGACTGAAGCTTTCTTT.

The V gene is TRBV10-3, the J gene TRBJ2-3; 11 nucleotides line up with TRBD2. Per the germline V gene, CDR1 is ENHRY and CDR2 is SYGVKD. Trimming took 4 bases from V and 5 from J; bases not matched to a gene: 8. The CDR3 contains 16 residues. The CDR3: CAISGSSGGAVDTQYF. The CDR3 coding sequence is TGTGCCATCAGTGGGAGTAGCGGGGGGGCTGTAGATACGCAGTATTTT.

The rearrangement joins TRBV19 to TRBJ2-5; 8 nucleotides line up with TRBD2. The length of the CDR3 is 14 residues. Trimming cost V 4 bases and J 3 bases; bases outside gene matches: 4. Germline CDR1 is LNHDA and CDR2 is SQIVND (reference sequence). This chain's CDR3 is CASSKTGLEETQYF. CDR3 coding DNA: TGTGCCAGTAGTAAAACGGGACTAGAAGAGACCCAGTACTTC.

The genes are TRBV7-9 and TRBJ2-7, with D unclear. Trimming removed 1 base at V and 0 bases at J, with 13 bases between. This CDR3 has 16 amino acids. Looked up from germline, CDR1 is SEHNR and CDR2 is FQNEAQ (reference sequence). The CDR3 bases are TGTGCCAGCAGCTTAGGGCTACGGCAGAGCTCCTACGAGCAGTACTTC. Residues: CASSLGLRQSSYEQYF.

Worth noting for this clone: The same CDR3 also results from other DNA sequences found in this sample. This rearrangement joins TRBV5-1 to TRBJ2-1, with D perhaps TRBD2 (6 bases). The V gene lost 4 bases and the J gene lost 1 base, with 6 bases spanning the gap. The CDR3 contains 13 residues. Germline V lookup: CDR1 SGHRS, CDR2 YFSETQ. CDR3 coding DNA: TGCGCCAGCAGCGGAGGGTCCTACAATGAGCAGTTCTTC. Translated: CASSGGSYNEQFF.

CDR3 sequence reads: CASSVAAGQVHETQYF. CDR3 DNA: TGTGCCAGCAGCGTAGCTGCGGGACAGGTCCACGAGACCCAGTACTTC. The genes are TRBV9 and TRBJ2-5; 8 bases map to TRBD1. The V and J ends lost 0 bases and 5 bases, in that order; junction bases with no gene match: 9. The CDR3 is 16 residues long. The germline gives CDR1 SGDLS, CDR2 YYNGEE.

This chain uses TRBV11-2 with TRBJ1-6, with 7 bases lining up with TRBD1. This CDR3 has 17 amino acids. V lost 5 bases, J lost 6 bases, and 13 bases stayed unmatched. CDR1 and CDR2 from the germline V gene are SGHAT and FQNNGV. The CDR3: CASSANSPGQRNSPLHF. The CDR3 bases are TGTGCCAGCAGCGCGAATTCTCCGGGACAGCGTAATTCACCCCTCCACTTT.

The chain recombines TRBV18 with TRBJ1-1; tentatively, D is TRBD1 (5 bases). Germline CDR1 KGHSH, CDR2 LQKENI. Trimming took off 8 bases at V and 0 bases at J, with 10 bases between the two ends. The CDR3 contains 13 residues. The DNA for the CDR3 is TGTGCCAGCAACCCGGGGGTGAACACTGAAGCTTTCTTT. Amino acids: CASNPGVNTEAFF.

The chain is built from TRBV27 and TRBJ2-7; D gene ambiguous. With 6 bases removed from V and 4 bases from J, the gap between germline ends came to 7 bases. Germline assignment: CDR1 MNHEY and CDR2 SMNVEV (reference sequence). This CDR3 has 11 amino acids. CDR3 in DNA: TGTGCCAGCAGGACGCTATACGAGCAGTACTTC. Protein: CASRTLYEQYF.

V gene TRBV5-8 combines with J gene TRBJ2-7; D is possibly TRBD2 (5 bases). V gave up 8 bases and J gave up 0 bases, with 15 bases separating them. Per the germline V gene, CDR1 is SGHTS and CDR2 is YDEGEE. The CDR3 has 14 residues. CDR3 amino acids: CASMRAASSYEQYF. The DNA for the CDR3 is TGTGCCAGTATGCGGGCCGCCAGCTCCTACGAGCAGTACTTC.

The gene calls are TRBV7-2 and TRBJ1-5; 10 bases line up with TRBD1. This CDR3 is built from 18 residues. V lost 5 bases, J lost 1 base, and 11 bases stayed unmatched. Germline V gene data show CDR1 as SGHTA and CDR2 as FQGNSA. The CDR3 here is CASSIIGTGDSSNQPQHF. CDR3 nucleotides: TGTGCCAGCAGCATAATTGGGACAGGGGATTCGAGCAATCAGCCCCAGCATTTT.

The chain is built from TRBV19 and TRBJ1-4; unclear D gene. The CDR3 contains 16 residues. The germline V gene encodes CDR1 LNHDA and CDR2 SQIVND (reference sequence). V lost 5 bases to trimming and J lost 7 bases, with 20 bases between them. The CDR3 DNA follows: TGTGCCAGTAGTCCCACTATAGTAGAGCTCAGTGAAAAACTGTTTTTT. As protein: CASSPTIVELSEKLFF.

V usage is TRBV12-5 and J usage is TRBJ1-2; maybe TRBD1 (5 bases). In germline, CDR1 is LGHNT, CDR2 FRNRAP. The CDR3 extends over 15 amino acids. V lost 7 bases, J lost 2 bases, and 17 bases lay in between. The CDR3 loop is CASVPGTGRNYGYTF. The CDR3 coding sequence is TGTGCTAGTGTCCCAGGGACTGGTAGAAACTATGGCTACACCTTC.

The sample holds a few counts of this clone. CDR3 sequence reads: CASKRFDLLYF. The DNA of the CDR3 is TGTGCCAGCAAACGGTTCGACCTCCTCTACTTC. The chain has TRBV6-5 and TRBJ2-7; D not resolved. The CDR3 loop spans 11 amino acids. Germline CDR1 and CDR2: MNHEY and SVGAGI. V was clipped by 7 bases and J by 13 bases, with 17 bases between them.

The chain recombines TRBV19 with TRBJ1-5, with D uncertain. Germline V gene lookup returns CDR1 LNHDA and CDR2 SQIVND (reference sequence). This CDR3 contains 15 residues. The ends were cut back, 3 bases at V and 11 bases at J, with 20 bases in the middle. CDR3 bases: TGTGCCAGTAGTATGGGAGGGCGTCGACTCGAGGCCCAGCATTTT. Amino acids: CASSMGGRRLEAQHF.

The chain is built from TRBV14 and TRBJ1-3; no clear D. Germline V gene lookup returns CDR1 SGHDN and CDR2 FVKESK. The CDR3 consists of 16 residues. V was pared by 4 bases and J by 0 bases, with 13 bases between. The CDR3 spells CASSPDRRSSGNTIYF. In nucleotides, the CDR3 is TGTGCCAGCAGCCCGGACCGCAGAAGCTCTGGAAACACCATATATTTT.

The V call is TRBV2, the J call TRBJ2-7, with D perhaps matching TRBD1 (5 bases). The germline V gene has CDR1 SNHLY and CDR2 FYNNEI. The CDR3 runs 12 residues. Trimming cost V 2 bases and J 3 bases, with 5 bases left between them. The CDR3 DNA reads as TGTGCCAGCAGTGAAAGGGGCTACGAGCAGTACTTC. Protein sequence: CASSERGYEQYF.

The V call is TRBV7-7, the J call TRBJ2-1; D is unclear. CDR1 and CDR2 from the germline V gene are SSHAT and FNYEAQ (reference sequence). Trimming took 1 base from V and 5 from J, leaving 15 bases between them. There are 16 residues in the CDR3. DNA of the CDR3: TGTGCCAGCAGCTTAGGGAGAGGTGACAACAACAATGAGCAGTTCTTC. Encoded protein: CASSLGRGDNNNEQFF.

The chain joins TRBV5-1 to TRBJ2-5; tentatively, D is TRBD1 (7 bases). V lost 1 base, J lost 0 bases, and 13 bases lay in between. CDR1 and CDR2 (germline): SGHRS, YFSETQ. CDR3 length: 16 amino acids. For the CDR3, the DNA is TGCGCCAGCAGCTTGTCCCCAGGGGGGTACCAAGAGACCCAGTACTTC. It translates to CASSLSPGGYQETQYF. Looking up the rest from reference TRBV5-1 and TRBJ2-5 gives the full variable domain: KAGVTQTPRYLIKTRGQQVTLSCSPISGHRSVSWYQQTPGQGLQFLFEYFSETQRNKGNFPGRFSGRQFSNSRSEMNVSTLELGDSALYLCASSLSPGGYQETQYFGPGTRLLVL.

The chain joins TRBV6-5 to TRBJ1-5; 7 bases match TRBD1. CDR1 is MNHEY and CDR2 is SVGAGI in the germline V gene. The CDR3 sequence is 14 residues long. V was pared by 5 bases and J by 2 bases, with 3 bases of the junction left unmatched. This CDR3 is CASSRGQGNQPQHF. The CDR3 bases are TGTGCCAGCAGTCGCGGACAGGGCAATCAGCCCCAGCATTTT.

The V gene is TRBV10-3, the J gene TRBJ2-2; tentatively, D is TRBD2 (5 bases). Trimming removed 6 bases at V and 0 bases at J, with 14 bases between. This CDR3 is 16 amino acids long. Per germline, CDR1 ENHRY and CDR2 SYGVKD. The DNA of the CDR3 is TGTGCCATCAGCTCACTAGGCAGCTCGAACACCGGGGAGCTGTTTTTT. Its translation: CAISSLGSSNTGELFF.

This clone was seen once. The chain uses TRBV4-1 and TRBJ2-6; D not resolved. The germline V gene encodes CDR1 MGHRA and CDR2 YSYEKL. The CDR3 is made up of 15 amino acids. V was clipped by 3 bases and J by 0 bases, with 6 bases between them. CDR3 nucleotides: TGCGCCAGCAGCCACCCAGTCTCTGGGGCCAACGTCCTGACTTTC. Its protein product is CASSHPVSGANVLTF.

This rearrangement joins TRBV2 to TRBJ2-1; 8 nucleotides align to TRBD2. CDR1 SNHLY and CDR2 FYNNEI come from the germline V gene. The junction had 8 bases not matched to a gene; V was cut back by 5 bases and J by 8 bases. This CDR3 spans 14 amino acids. The CDR3: CASSPGRGSDEQFF. The CDR3 nucleotides are TGTGCCAGCAGTCCCGGGAGGGGGTCCGATGAGCAGTTCTTC.